This T cell receptor (beta chain) derives from a study of blood T cells in healthy people across ages. Together with a sample-barcoded 5' primer, a J-beta primer mix was included in a second PCR lasting about 6 to 12 cycles. TCRdb reprocessed the 5' RACE reads via MiXCR and lists one record per CDR3 protein. Of around 600,000 distinct CDR3 sequences in the sample, roughly 48% were seen once. In this sample, this clonotype turned up many times. Its antigen is not identified. Total RNA extraction produced at least 5 micrograms (per sample) for the study. Germline V gene sequence: CDR1 MNHEY, CDR2 SVGAGI. The CDR3 totals 18 residues. Losses at the gene ends were 0 bases for V and 3 bases for J; bases not matched to a gene: 9. Findings and caveats of the study: Conclusively comparing naive with antigen-experienced cells was impossible with unsorted PBMCs.

The sequence came from a man older than 75 in good health. The sequencing input was blood. The rearrangement joins TRBV6-5 to TRBJ2-1; 9 bases fit TRBD1. This CDR3 reads CASSYSIARDRDYNEQFF. Here the CDR3 DNA reads TGTGCCAGCAGTTACTCGATAGCCCGGGACAGGGACTACAATGAGCAGTTCTTC.